Listed here are 17 T cell receptor beta chains from one sample, sequenced in a study of human T cells and chemical hapten exposure. Time point denoted: patch test 2, 6 weeks after DPC sensitization. The sample's treatment: therapeutic diphenylcyclopropenone sensitization with weekly scalp DPC. One entry per CDR3 protein results from TCRdb running MiXCR on the RACE reads. The repertoire holds about 89,000 distinct CDR3 sequences, with 8% to 13% as singletons. This sample comprised whole blood, obtained in connection with sensitization to the hapten diphenylcyclopropenone (DPC). All receptors come from a man aged 35-49 years with alopecia areata. Some clones in this sample may be carry-over from other donors' samples.

In this sample, this clonotype turned up many times. The chain is built from TRBV9 and TRBJ1-4; no definite D call. This CDR3 is 15 amino acids long. Trimming shortened V by 0 bases and J by 2 bases, and 8 bases separated the two germline ends. CDR1 and CDR2 (germline): SGDLS, YYNGEE. The CDR3 DNA reads as TGTGCCAGCAGCGTAGGAGGAGCTACTAATGAAAAACTGTTTTTT. Its translation is CASSVGGATNEKLFF.

This clonotype was found a few times. This chain's CDR3 is CSANRDPAAKNIQYF. CDR3 nucleotide sequence: TGCAGTGCAAACAGGGACCCAGCGGCCAAAAACATTCAGTACTTC. V and J are TRBV20-1 and TRBJ2-4; tentative D call: TRBD1 (6 bases). Trimming stripped 6 bases from V and 1 base from J, with 16 bases between. The CDR3 extends over 15 amino acids. Germline values: CDR1 DFQATT, CDR2 SNEGSKA (reference sequence).

This clonotype has ten or more counts. The rearrangement uses TRBV7-9 and TRBJ1-6; TRBD1 might be the D (5 bases). Per the germline V gene, CDR1 is SEHNR and CDR2 is FQNEAQ (reference sequence). The CDR3 is made up of 14 amino acids. The V end was cut by 4 bases, the J end by 10 bases, with 14 bases between. CDR3 loop: CASSSGTGISPLHF. The DNA of the CDR3 is TGTGCCAGCAGCTCCGGGACGGGAATATCACCCCTCCACTTT. The full variable domain, completed using reference TRBV7-9 and TRBJ1-6, is DTGVSQNPRHKITKRGQNVTFRCDPISEHNRLYWYRQTLGQGPEFLTYFQNEAQLEKSRLLSDRFSAERPKGSFSTLEIQRTEQGDSAMYLCASSSGTGISPLHFGNGTRLTVT.

The genes are TRBV12-3 or TRBV12-4 and TRBJ2-3, with D perhaps TRBD1 (7 bases). The CDR3 runs 16 residues. V was shortened by 4 bases and J by 3 bases, with 17 bases between the two germline ends. The CDR3 reads CASSSTRGVETDTQYF. Written as DNA, the CDR3 is TGTGCCAGCAGTTCTACCAGGGGGGTAGAAACAGATACGCAGTATTTT.

The gene calls are TRBV18 and TRBJ2-1, with 10 bases fitting TRBD2. J was trimmed by 1 base and V by 2 bases; bases with no gene match: 5. Germline CDR1 KGHSH, CDR2 LQKENI. The CDR3 covers 17 residues. CDR3 DNA: TGTGCCAGCTCACCAGTAGCGGGAGGAGGGTCCTACAATGAGCAGTTCTTC. This translates into CASSPVAGGGSYNEQFF.

This chain uses TRBV5-4 with TRBJ2-5, with D possibly matching TRBD1 (5 bases). Germline CDR1 is SGHNT and CDR2 is YYREEE (reference sequence). This CDR3 has 15 residues. Trimming stripped 4 bases from V and 1 base from J, with 14 bases between. In DNA, the CDR3 is TGTGCCAGCAGCATGGGGCTAGGGTCCCAAGAGACCCAGTACTTC. It specifies CASSMGLGSQETQYF. Full variable domain (missing parts from reference TRBV5-4 and TRBJ2-5): ETGVTQSPTHLIKTRGQQVTLRCSSQSGHNTVSWYQQALGQGPQFIFQYYREEENGRGNFPPRFSGLQFPNYSSELNVNALELDDSALYLCASSMGLGSQETQYFGPGTRLLVL.

The chain employs TRBV5-1 and TRBJ1-2; tentatively, D is TRBD1 (6 bases). Trimming took off 0 bases at V and 2 bases at J, with 14 bases between the two ends. This CDR3 is 16 amino acids long. Germline values: CDR1 SGHRS, CDR2 YFSETQ. This CDR3 reads CASSLGLGAYNYGYTF. The CDR3 nucleotides read TGCGCCAGCAGCTTGGGGTTGGGGGCCTACAACTATGGCTACACCTTC.

This clonotype was detected many times. The chain employs TRBV2 and TRBJ1-1; D perhaps matches TRBD1 (5 bases). Germline V CDR1 and CDR2: SNHLY, FYNNEI. V was pared by 4 bases and J by 4 bases, with 13 bases between. There are 14 residues in the CDR3. Here the CDR3 reads CASSVMGGATEAFF. The CDR3 region has the DNA TGTGCCAGCAGTGTAATGGGAGGGGCCACTGAAGCTTTCTTT.

Points on this clonotype: A read error may explain this, as a much larger clone is one base away. V gene TRBV27 combines with J gene TRBJ1-5; TRBD1 aligns across 9 bases. CDR1 and CDR2 (germline): MNHEY, SMNVEV (reference sequence). The CDR3 has 14 residues. V lost 4 bases, J lost 4 bases, and 2 bases stayed unmatched. The CDR3 protein is CASSSGTGNQPQHF. The CDR3 DNA sequence: TGTGCCAGCAGTTCCGGGACAGGGAATCAGCCCCAGCATTTT.

This clonotype was recorded a few times. The J gene is TRBJ1-5, the V gene TRBV5-5, with a weak D call TRBD1 (6 bases). V lost 4 bases and J lost 4, with 12 bases in between. The CDR3 is 14 residues long. From germline, CDR1 is SGHKS and CDR2 YYEKEE (reference sequence). The CDR3 region has the DNA TGTGCCAGCAGCACCATACAGGGAAATCAGCCCCAGCATTTT. Translating it yields CASSTIQGNQPQHF.

This clonotype was observed a handful of times. The chain carries TRBV19 and TRBJ1-1, with D unresolved. Germline V gene data show CDR1 as LNHDA and CDR2 as SQIVND (reference sequence). The CDR3 is made up of 14 amino acids. V was cut by 3 bases and J by 5 bases, with 13 bases left in between. CDR3 amino acids: CASSIPHRSTEAFF. In nucleotides, the CDR3 is TGTGCCAGTAGTATCCCCCATCGGAGTACTGAAGCTTTCTTT.

The genes are TRBV29-1 and TRBJ2-1; 9 nucleotides align to TRBD1. The CDR3 sequence is 11 residues long. Germline CDR1 is SQVTM and CDR2 is ANQGSEA. V trimming: 6 bases; J trimming: 10 bases; junction bases outside the gene matches: 4. The CDR3 reads CSVNRGLEQFF. The CDR3, as DNA: TGCAGCGTGAACAGGGGGCTAGAGCAGTTCTTC.

A few counts support this clonotype. The CDR3 spells CASSSQGEKTEAFF. CDR3 in DNA: TGTGCCAGCAGTTCCCAGGGGGAGAAAACTGAAGCTTTCTTT. The J gene is TRBJ1-1, the V gene TRBV7-9; 7 nucleotides match TRBD1. The CDR3 totals 14 residues. CDR1 is SEHNR, CDR2 FQNEAQ, per germline (reference sequence). J lost 5 bases, V lost 6 bases, and 9 bases had no gene match.

V usage is TRBV19 and J usage is TRBJ2-1; 11 bases match TRBD2. Germline lookup yields CDR1 LNHDA and CDR2 SQIVND (reference sequence). The CDR3 is 15 residues long. V shed 1 base and J 8 bases; nucleotides not matched to a gene: 4. CDR3 sequence: CASSIGSGRADEQFF. Written as DNA, the CDR3 is TGTGCCAGTAGTATAGGTAGCGGGAGGGCCGATGAGCAGTTCTTC.

The chain employs TRBV5-1 and TRBJ1-5, with unresolved D. Germline V gene sequence: CDR1 SGHRS, CDR2 YFSETQ. The length of the CDR3 is 13 residues. V dropped 0 bases and J dropped 5 bases, with 6 bases sitting between them. CDR3 loop: CASSLAGDQPQHF. CDR3 nucleotide sequence: TGCGCCAGCAGCTTGGCCGGTGATCAGCCCCAGCATTTT.

This clonotype showed up just a few times. This chain joins TRBV6-2 or TRBV6-3 and TRBJ2-1; D unresolved. Germline assignment: CDR1 MNHEY and CDR2 SVGEGT. There are 12 residues in the CDR3. The germline V and J ends were trimmed by 2 bases and 6 bases, with 5 bases remaining between them. CDR3 nucleotide sequence: TGTGCCAGCAGTTACGCCAGCAATGAGCAGTTCTTC. Its translation is CASSYASNEQFF.

This clonotype has more than one count but fewer than ten. The V call is TRBV19, the J call TRBJ1-4, with 9 bases fitting TRBD1. The CDR3 totals 13 residues. Germline CDR1 and CDR2: LNHDA and SQIVND (reference sequence). Trimming cost V 11 bases and J 4 bases; bases outside gene matches: 5. CDR3: CAAAGQGNEKLFF. CDR3 DNA sequence: TGTGCCGCCGCGGGACAGGGTAATGAAAAACTGTTTTTT.